The text below deals with one T cell receptor beta chain. The target antigen is unknown. Treatment: some 20 received Ad26.COV2.S at low or high dose, single or two shots; 5 received placebo; per-sample allocation not given. Samples came from day 63 after the first vaccine or placebo injection. The method was immunoSEQ multiplex PCR; TCRdb's version includes in-frame clones alone and lacks a portion of them. The table includes roughly 390,000 clones, approximately 86% detected once. From germline, CDR1 is MNHEY and CDR2 SMNVEV (reference sequence). Trimming at V came to 4 bases and at J to 9 bases, leaving 9 bases not matched to a gene. CDR3 length: 15 residues. This entry belongs to a study of Ad26.COV2.S vaccination and SARS-CoV-2 variants. Study-level findings and limits: Breadth of non-spike TCRs did not differ between vaccinees and placebo recipients.

Sequenced here: peripheral blood, sampled in a trial of Ad26.COV2.S vaccine versus placebo. The gene calls are TRBV27 and TRBJ2-1; 10 bases are shared with TRBD1. The receptor's source is a person between 18 and 65 years old who received the Ad26.COV2.S COVID-19 vaccine or a placebo. CDR3 sequence reads: CASSSATGGRGEQFF. The CDR3 bases are TGTGCCAGCAGTTCAGCGACAGGGGGCCGGGGTGAGCAGTTCTTC.